This T cell receptor beta chain came from a study of CD4 T cells in relation to SARS-CoV-2 and coronaviruses. Study context: PBMCs were cultured with antigen for over nine days before TCR beta sequencing. The negative reference was HIV-1 Nef peptide pool or peptide-free culture.

Method: immunoSEQ multiplex PCR; TCRdb's copy keeps in-frame clones and lacks some. The sample yields tens of thousands of clones, roughly 80% seen once. This clone was detected once. Its specificity is not known. Unexposed donor CD4+ T cells date from about 2011-2018, before the COVID-19 pandemic. CD4+ T cells were isolated from the cells after more than 8 days of culture. PBMCs were plated at roughly 2.1 million per well in IL-2-containing medium. Half the medium was replaced with IL-2 medium on days 3 and 7. The CDR3 is 17 residues long. V lost 6 bases to trimming and J lost 6 bases; unmatched junction nucleotides: 14. Germline values: CDR1 KGHSH, CDR2 LQKENI.

This clonotype originated in a human donor in good health. Sequenced material: CD4+ T cells from PBMCs, cultured in vitro. V is TRBV18 and J is TRBJ2-1; 10 bases agree with TRBD1. The CDR3 nucleotides are TGTGCCAGCTCGCTGATGACCGGGACAGGGGCCTCCAATGAGCAGTTCTTC. Its protein is CASSLMTGTGASNEQFF.